This is a list of T cell receptor beta chains from one sample in a study of T cells in Graves' hyperthyroidism and ophthalmopathy. TCRdb reprocessed the multiplex PCR reads with MiXCR, giving one entry per CDR3 protein. The repertoire holds some 370,000 distinct CDR3 sequences, with 17% as singletons. The sample taken for sequencing was blood. These receptors all come from a woman between 25 and 40 years old with Graves' hyperthyroidism that later progressed to Graves' ophthalmopathy. Both conserved end residues are part of each CDR3. A D gene is named only where the DNA matches it firmly. Clone size is given for some rows only: seen once, a few or many times, or a class if the clone is expanded.

>TRBD1|TRBV20-1|TRBJ1-2|many
CSATGGQGAVGYTF
TGCAGTGCAACTGGGGGACAGGGGGCGGTCGGCTACACCTTC
>TRBD2|TRBV7-9|TRBJ2-7|many
CASIGTSGSEQYF
TGTGCCAGTATAGGCACTAGCGGGAGCGAGCAGTACTTC
>.|TRBV4-2|TRBJ2-1|few
CASSQGMADLFF
TGTGCCAGCAGCCAAGGAATGGCGGACCTGTTCTTC
>TRBD1|TRBV11-1|TRBJ2-1|many
CASSLGDRQLQFF
TGTGCCAGCAGCTTAGGGGACAGGCAGTTGCAGTTCTTC
>TRBD1|TRBV11-2|TRBJ2-7|many
CASSLLDRYYEQYF
TGTGCCAGCAGCCTCCTGGACAGGTACTACGAGCAGTACTTC
>TRBD1|TRBV18|TRBJ2-5|many
CASSPPSRGIQETQYF
TGTGCCAGCTCACCCCCATCCAGGGGGATTCAAGAGACCCAGTACTTC
>.|TRBV7-8|TRBJ1-6|many
CASSLVGEGTYGSPLHF
TGTGCCAGCAGCTTAGTAGGGGAGGGAACCTATGGGTCACCCCTCCACTTT
>.|TRBV6-2/TRBV6-3|TRBJ2-7|many
CASSHSYEQYF
TGTGCCAGCAGTCACTCCTACGAGCAGTACTTC
>TRBD2|TRBV20-1|TRBJ2-3|many
CSATETSGRAPRDTQYF
TGCAGTGCTACGGAAACTAGCGGGAGGGCCCCCCGAGATACGCAGTATTTT
>.|TRBV7-9|TRBJ1-1|.
CASSFWDTNTEAFF
TGTGCCAGCAGCTTTTGGGACACGAACACTGAAGCTTTCTTT
>.|TRBV4-1|TRBJ2-5|.
CASSQDGSGQTQYF
TGCGCCAGCAGCCAAGACGGTTCCGGCCAGACCCAGTACTTC
>TRBD1|TRBV9|TRBJ1-2|few
CASSDSGTGDTGGYTF
TGTGCCAGCAGCGACTCCGGGACAGGGGATACGGGCGGCTACACCTTC
>.|TRBV19|TRBJ1-1|.
CASSLVRGATEAFF
TGTGCCAGTAGTCTTGTTAGGGGCGCCACTGAAGCTTTCTTT
>TRBD2|TRBV12-3/TRBV12-4|TRBJ2-3|.
CASSKTSASTDTQYF
TGTGCCAGCAGCAAAACTAGCGCAAGCACAGATACGCAGTATTTT
>.|TRBV20-1|TRBJ2-7|.
CSARDVGTSGEQYF
TGCAGTGCTAGAGATGTTGGGACATCTGGCGAGCAGTACTTC
>TRBD1|TRBV20-1|TRBJ1-6|.
CSARARDRGSPLHF
TGCAGTGCTAGAGCCCGGGACAGAGGTTCACCCCTCCACTTT
>TRBD1|TRBV3-1|TRBJ1-2|few
CASSPSIPGTGGDGYTF
TGTGCCAGCAGCCCCTCTATCCCCGGGACAGGGGGGGATGGCTACACCTTC
>.|TRBV29-1|TRBJ1-1|few
CSVSFGWSPEAFF
TGCAGCGTCTCCTTCGGATGGAGCCCTGAAGCTTTCTTT
>.|TRBV5-1|TRBJ2-7|.
CASSLARGVAVYEQYF
TGCGCCAGCAGCTTGGCCCGTGGAGTAGCGGTCTACGAGCAGTACTTC
>TRBD1|TRBV27|TRBJ2-7|many
CASSVTGTGGYEQYF
TGTGCCAGCAGTGTCACCGGGACAGGGGGCTACGAGCAGTACTTC
>.|TRBV6-1|TRBJ1-4|.
CASHPGSEKLFF
TGTGCCAGCCACCCGGGGTCTGAAAAACTGTTTTTT
>.|TRBV28|TRBJ1-1|many
CASKKSQNTEAFF
TGTGCCAGCAAAAAGTCGCAGAACACTGAAGCTTTCTTT
>.|TRBV6-1|TRBJ1-1|many
CASSSTGVYTEAFF
TGTGCCAGCAGTTCAACTGGGGTTTACACTGAAGCTTTCTTT
>.|TRBV5-1|TRBJ2-7|few
CASSLWPRGVRYEQYF
TGCGCCAGCAGCTTGTGGCCCAGGGGCGTACGCTACGAGCAGTACTTC
>TRBD1|TRBV2|TRBJ1-1|many
CASRDRGNTEAFF
TGTGCCAGCAGGGACAGGGGGAACACTGAAGCTTTCTTT
>.|TRBV19|TRBJ1-1|.
CASSMRGREVEAFF
TGTGCCAGTAGTATGAGAGGTCGGGAAGTTGAAGCTTTCTTT
>.|TRBV11-2|TRBJ2-7|many
CASSLSSRSYHEQYF
TGTGCCAGCAGCTTATCGTCTAGAAGTTACCACGAGCAGTACTTC
>.|TRBV9|TRBJ1-5|few
CASSVGQSNQPQHF
TGTGCCAGCAGCGTTGGACAGAGCAATCAGCCCCAGCATTTT
>.|TRBV20-1|TRBJ2-7|many
CSATEVGRVSYEQYF
TGCAGTGCTACGGAGGTAGGGAGAGTCTCCTACGAGCAGTACTTC
>TRBD2|TRBV2|TRBJ2-7|many
CASSEGLAGGPYEQYF
TGTGCCAGCAGTGAGGGGCTAGCGGGGGGCCCCTACGAGCAGTACTTC
>.|TRBV27|TRBJ2-3|many
CASKGLQGLADTQYF
TGTGCCAGCAAAGGCCTACAGGGTCTTGCAGATACGCAGTATTTT
>.|TRBV2|TRBJ1-1|many
CASSGQFMNTEAFF
TGTGCCAGCAGTGGACAGTTTATGAACACTGAAGCTTTCTTT
>TRBD1|TRBV6-1|TRBJ1-4|many
CASRNTGGGNEKLFF
TGTGCCAGCAGGAATACAGGGGGCGGAAATGAAAAACTGTTTTTT
>.|TRBV10-1|TRBJ2-3|many
CASSERDDRPDTQYF
TGCGCCAGCAGTGAACGAGACGACCGACCAGATACGCAGTATTTT
>.|TRBV2|TRBJ2-7|many
CASNVEGGYYEQYF
TGTGCCAGCAATGTCGAGGGGGGCTACTACGAGCAGTACTTC
>.|TRBV20-1|TRBJ2-7|many
CSARESGKQGDEQYF
TGCAGTGCTAGAGAATCCGGGAAACAAGGCGACGAGCAGTACTTC
>TRBD1|TRBV27|TRBJ2-7|.
CASRTRTGLASEQYF
TGTGCCAGCAGGACACGGACAGGGTTGGCATCCGAGCAGTACTTC
>.|TRBV6-1|TRBJ1-6|many
CASSEFEGSTYNSPLHF
TGTGCCAGCAGTGAATTCGAGGGCTCAACCTATAATTCACCCCTCCACTTT
>TRBD1|TRBV20-1|TRBJ1-5|many
CSARADRGYSNQPQHF
TGCAGTGCTAGAGCGGACAGGGGATATAGCAATCAGCCCCAGCATTTT
>.|TRBV18|TRBJ2-1|few
CASSPAGIGLGSYNEQFF
TGTGCCAGCTCCCCGGCAGGGATCGGATTGGGGTCCTACAATGAGCAGTTCTTC
>TRBD2|TRBV11-2|TRBJ2-5|many
CASSPHLAGGQETQYF
TGTGCCAGCAGCCCCCACCTAGCGGGGGGCCAAGAGACCCAGTACTTC
>.|TRBV3-1|TRBJ2-7|many
CASSQEGGSYEQYF
TGTGCCAGCAGCCAAGAGGGTGGCAGCTACGAGCAGTACTTC
>.|TRBV7-2|TRBJ2-5|.
CASSLEGTLGETQYF
TGTGCCAGCAGCTTAGAAGGGACGTTGGGGGAGACCCAGTACTTC
>.|TRBV19|TRBJ1-5|.
CASSKQMEQPQHF
TGTGCCAGTAGTAAACAGATGGAACAGCCCCAGCATTTT
>.|TRBV12-3/TRBV12-4|TRBJ1-5|many
CASSTDRSRGQPQHF
TGTGCCAGCAGTACGGACAGAAGTAGAGGTCAGCCCCAGCATTTT
>.|TRBV7-9|TRBJ2-1|many
CASIAGGSGGEQFF
TGTGCCAGCATCGCCGGCGGGTCGGGGGGCGAGCAGTTCTTC
>.|TRBV11-2|TRBJ1-4|many
CASSLVSSTNEKLFF
TGTGCCAGCAGCCTAGTGTCCTCAACTAATGAAAAACTGTTTTTT
>TRBD1|TRBV9|TRBJ1-2|.
CASYQGAHGYTF
TGTGCCAGCTACCAGGGGGCGCATGGCTACACCTTC
>.|TRBV7-9|TRBJ1-2|.
CASSLVVQATNYGYTF
TGTGCCAGCAGCTTAGTAGTCCAGGCAACTAACTATGGCTACACCTTC
>TRBD1|TRBV6-1|TRBJ2-4|many
CASRGTGSVVDIQYF
TGTGCCAGCAGAGGGACAGGGAGTGTCGTGGACATTCAGTACTTC
>.|TRBV2|TRBJ2-3|many
CASSDDSYTDTQYF
TGTGCCAGCAGTGATGACAGCTACACAGATACGCAGTATTTT
>TRBD1|TRBV27|TRBJ1-5|many
CASSSTGGNQPQHF
TGTGCCAGCAGTTCTACAGGGGGAAATCAGCCCCAGCATTTT
>.|TRBV5-1|TRBJ2-1|many
CASSGEQGHSYNEQFF
TGCGCCAGCAGCGGGGAACAGGGTCACTCCTACAATGAGCAGTTCTTC
>TRBD1|TRBV5-1|TRBJ2-7|.
CASSLSGGQGHGYEQYF
TGCGCCAGCAGCTTGTCGGGGGGACAGGGCCATGGCTACGAGCAGTACTTC
>.|TRBV4-2|TRBJ1-2|many
CASSQDSTDYGYTF
TGTGCCAGCAGCCAAGACTCGACAGACTATGGCTACACCTTC
>TRBD1|TRBV20-1|TRBJ1-1|few
CSARRLAQGALNTEAFF
TGCAGTGCACGGCGATTAGCTCAGGGGGCTTTGAACACTGAAGCTTTCTTT
>.|TRBV5-1|TRBJ2-5|few
CASSSLGGETQYF
TGCGCCAGCAGCAGTTTAGGGGGAGAGACCCAGTACTTC
>.|TRBV27|TRBJ2-5|.
CASSLDSIQETQYF
TGTGCCAGCAGTTTAGACAGCATCCAAGAGACCCAGTACTTC
>.|TRBV29-1|TRBJ2-5|many
CSVGGGSETQYF
TGCAGCGTTGGAGGGGGTAGTGAGACCCAGTACTTC
>.|TRBV7-6|TRBJ1-1|.
CASSETALNTEAFF
TGTGCCAGCAGCGAGACGGCTCTTAACACTGAAGCTTTCTTT